Sequencing of this TCR beta chain was carried out in a study of shared clonotypes between healthy human individuals. TCRdb keeps only in-frame clones here, not all; method: immunoSEQ multiplex PCR. The table has about 110,000 clones, roughly 66% seen once; the top ten hold roughly a quarter. CDR3 length: 16 residues. Trimming took off 0 bases at V and 0 bases at J, with 10 bases between the two ends. CDR1 and CDR2 from the germline V gene are SGHDT and YYEEEE. The rearrangement links TRBV5-6 to TRBJ2-1, with no clear D. Sequencing was done on a sample of memory CD8+ T cells sorted from blood. The subset was: CD45RO+ cells pooled with CCR7-negative TemRA cells. This TCR was recovered from a woman in her 30s in good health. The CDR3 loop reads CASSLVHLSSYNEQFF. For the CDR3, the DNA is TGTGCCAGCAGCTTGGTGCACCTAAGCTCCTACAATGAGCAGTTCTTC.